This T cell receptor beta chain was sequenced in a study of T cell changes during pregnancy in multiple sclerosis. Trimming shortened V by 5 bases and J by 0 bases, and 10 bases separated the two germline ends. CDR1 and CDR2 (germline): SGHNT, YENEEA. This CDR3 region has 14 residues. Here immunoSEQ multiplex PCR was the method, and the copy in TCRdb shows in-frame clones only, minus some. The sample lists over 25,000 clones; more than 90% were seen once. The TCR originated in a female donor in good health, enrolled as a control in a pregnancy study. The specimen comprised CD4+ T cells from peripheral blood mononuclear cells, sampled in the second trimester of pregnancy. The genes are TRBV11-3 and TRBJ1-1, with D possibly matching TRBD1 (5 bases). CDR3 amino acids: CASSPGGMNTEAFF. In DNA, the CDR3 is TGTGCCAGCAGCCCGGGGGGGATGAACACTGAAGCTTTCTTT.